The T cell receptor beta chain under discussion was sequenced for a study of shared clonotypes between healthy human individuals. The assay was immunoSEQ multiplex PCR, and TCRdb's table has in-frame clones only and misses some. The sample consists of some 2.3 million clones, roughly 93% of them appearing once. V lost 0 bases and J lost 7; bases outside the gene matches: 9. Germline V lookup: CDR1 ENHRY, CDR2 SYGVKD. This CDR3 region has 16 residues. The TCR sequence derives from a man younger than 35 in good health. Some clones in this sample may be carry-over from other donors' samples. Sequenced input: naive CD4+ T cells from PBMCs. As for subset: CD45RA+ positively selected. The chain is built from TRBV10-3 and TRBJ2-5, with 9 bases aligning to TRBD2. The CDR3, as DNA: TGTGCCATCAGTGAGTCCCGAGCGGGGGGTTCTGGGACCCAGTACTTC. Residues: CAISESRAGGSGTQYF.